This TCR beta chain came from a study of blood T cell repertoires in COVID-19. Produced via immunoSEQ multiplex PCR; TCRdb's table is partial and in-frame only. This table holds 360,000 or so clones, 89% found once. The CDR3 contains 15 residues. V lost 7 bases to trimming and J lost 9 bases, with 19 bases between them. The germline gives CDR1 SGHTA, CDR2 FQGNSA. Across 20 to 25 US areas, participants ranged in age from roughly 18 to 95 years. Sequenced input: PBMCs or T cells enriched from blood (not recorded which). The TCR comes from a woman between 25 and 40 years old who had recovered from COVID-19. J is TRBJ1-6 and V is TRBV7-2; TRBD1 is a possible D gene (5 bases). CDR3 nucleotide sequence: TGTGCCAGCACCCCAGGTAGGGGCTGGCCTTCACCCCTCCACTTT. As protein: CASTPGRGWPSPLHF.